This TCR beta chain derives from a study of cytomegalovirus exposure and HLA in healthy donors. The wider study: The study's early data release held about 80 million unique TCRs from HLA-typed donors.

PCR involved 60 Vbeta and 13 Jbeta primers. The protocol was immunoSEQ multiplex PCR, while the TCRdb copy is restricted to in-frame clones and leaves out a portion. Among some 140,000 clones listed, 70% to 80% were seen once. As for this clone: The antigen is undetermined.

Trimming took off 4 bases at V and 7 bases at J, with 11 bases between the two ends. The V gene's germline CDR1 is DFQATT and CDR2 SNEGSKA (reference sequence). The CDR3 covers 11 residues. General study results and limits: A later examination showed that TCR association rates differed by HLA locus, with DRB1 most and HLA-C fewest.

The V call is TRBV20-1, the J call TRBJ2-7, with D possibly being TRBD2 (6 bases). The sample taken for sequencing was PBMCs. This clonotype was obtained from a man aged 25-45 years in good health and CMV-seropositive. The CDR3 region is CSAIPGREQYF. CDR3 nucleotide sequence: TGCAGTGCTATCCCGGGGAGGGAGCAGTACTTC.